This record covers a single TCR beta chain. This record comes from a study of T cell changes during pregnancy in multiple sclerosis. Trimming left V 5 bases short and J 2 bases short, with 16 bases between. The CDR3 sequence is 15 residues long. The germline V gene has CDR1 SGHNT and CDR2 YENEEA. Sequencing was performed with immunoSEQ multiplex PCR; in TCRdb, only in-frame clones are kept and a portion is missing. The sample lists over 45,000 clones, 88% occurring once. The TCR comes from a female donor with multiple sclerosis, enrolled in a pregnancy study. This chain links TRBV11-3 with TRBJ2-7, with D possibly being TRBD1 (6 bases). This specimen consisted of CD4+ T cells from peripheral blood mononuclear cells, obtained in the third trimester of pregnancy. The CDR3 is CASSAPGTRPYEQYF. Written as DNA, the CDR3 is TGTGCCAGCAGCGCGCCGGGGACACGACCCTACGAGCAGTACTTC.